This TCR beta chain is drawn from a study of T cell responses to AZD1222 COVID-19 vaccine. Clones were read by immunoSEQ multiplex PCR, and TCRdb kept only the in-frame ones, dropping some. This table holds approximately 90,000 clones, about 89% found once. The TCR was taken from an adult in good health. The specimen was peripheral blood, collected on day 0 of AZD1222 vaccination.

CDR3 nucleotides: TGTGCCAGCAGCTTAACGGGACAGTCGTACGAGCAGTACTTC. It yields the protein CASSLTGQSYEQYF. The chain links TRBV7-8 to TRBJ2-7; 7 nucleotides align to TRBD1. Germline lookup yields CDR1 SGHVS and CDR2 FQNEAQ. CDR3 length: 14 amino acids. With V trimmed by 2 bases and J by 4 bases, 5 bases remained unmatched.